The clone carrying this TCR beta chain was recorded a few times. The antigen remains unidentified. The data are from a study of T cell repertoires in cytomegalovirus infection. Overall study: CMV infection plus the matching HLA type was flagged by public TCR beta signatures.

The CDR3 runs to 12 residues. V lost 6 bases and J 6 bases, leaving 12 bases between the germline ends. The study, taken as a whole, reports: In two of eight donors, the top clonotype was HLA-C-restricted CMV-specific. There were carriers of CMV plus the relevant HLA, and cumulative public TCR beta family frequency identified them.

One entry per CDR3 protein results from TCRdb running MiXCR on the reads. This sample carries roughly 500,000 distinct CDR3 sequences, approximately 15% of them seen once, and the ten largest clones take roughly a quarter. J is TRBJ2-7 and V is TRBV12-3 or TRBV12-4; D possibly corresponds to TRBD1 (6 bases). The receptor was derived from a human donor in good health (CMV status not recorded). Some clones in this sample may be carry-over from other donors' samples. The sequenced material came from CD8+ T cells from PBMCs. Written as DNA, the CDR3 is TGTGCCAGCAGGTCTACAGGGACCGAGCAGTACTTC. Protein: CASRSTGTEQYF.